Reported below is one T cell receptor beta chain. Sequenced by immunoSEQ multiplex PCR; TCRdb stores in-frame clones only, minus some. The table records 77,000 or so clones, 65% to 90% of them present only once. The data were obtained in a study of blood T cell repertoires in COVID-19. Study details: Acute and convalescent COVID-19 specimens originated in the United States, Italy and Spain. Sample material is recorded as cDNA or gDNA derived from T cells, B-cell-depleted T cells, or PBMCs.

CDR1 SGHTA and CDR2 FQGTGA come from the germline V gene. V gave up 1 base and J gave up 2 bases, with 15 bases separating them. The CDR3 loop spans 18 amino acids. Sequencing was carried out using peripheral blood. The TCR comes from a woman between 55 and 75 years old with acute or convalescent COVID-19. V and J are TRBV7-3 and TRBJ2-6; maybe TRBD1 (5 bases). CDR3 nucleotides: TGTGCCAGCAGCTTAAAGGTCAGGGCCTCCGCTGGGGCCAACGTCCTGACTTTC. It specifies CASSLKVRASAGANVLTF. The full variable domain, in which reference TRBV7-3 and TRBJ2-6 provide the parts outside the CDR3, is GAGVSQTPSNKVTEKGKYVELRCDPISGHTALYWYRQSLGQGPEFLIYFQGTGAADDSGLPNDRFFAVRPEGSVSTLKIQRTERGDSAVYLCASSLKVRASAGANVLTFGAGSRLTVL.